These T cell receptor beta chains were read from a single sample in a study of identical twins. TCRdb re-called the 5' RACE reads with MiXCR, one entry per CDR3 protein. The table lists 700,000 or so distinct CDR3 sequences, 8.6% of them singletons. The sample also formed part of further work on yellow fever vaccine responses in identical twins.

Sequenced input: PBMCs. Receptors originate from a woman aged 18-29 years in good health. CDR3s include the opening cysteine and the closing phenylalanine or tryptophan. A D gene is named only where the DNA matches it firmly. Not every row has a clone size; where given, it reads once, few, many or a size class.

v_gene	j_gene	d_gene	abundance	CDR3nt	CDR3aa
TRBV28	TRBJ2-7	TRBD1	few	TGTGCCAGCAGCCCCCTGGACAGGGTTTCCTACGAGCAGTACTTC	CASSPLDRVSYEQYF
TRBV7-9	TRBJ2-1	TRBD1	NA	TGTGCCAGCAGCCTATTAGCGGGACAGGGGACGGTCAATGAGCAGTTCTTC	CASSLLAGQGTVNEQFF
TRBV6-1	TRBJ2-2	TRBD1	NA	TGTGCCAGCAGTACGGCCCCGGGACAGGGGAACGCCGGGGAGCTGTTTTTT	CASSTAPGQGNAGELFF
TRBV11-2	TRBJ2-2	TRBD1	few	TGTGCCAGCAGCATGACCGGGACAGGGAAGGCAAGGGTTACCGGGGAGCTGTTTTTT	CASSMTGTGKARVTGELFF
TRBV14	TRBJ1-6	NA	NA	TGTGCCAGCAGCCTGGAGACGGATAATTCACCCCTCCACTTT	CASSLETDNSPLHF
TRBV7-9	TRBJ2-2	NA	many	TGTGCCAGCAGCTTTTCCCCAGCGACGAACACCGGGGAGCTGTTTTTT	CASSFSPATNTGELFF
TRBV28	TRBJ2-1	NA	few	TGTGCCAGCAGGTATTATTCAGGTTTATACAATGAGCAGTTCTTC	CASRYYSGLYNEQFF
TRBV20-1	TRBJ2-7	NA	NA	TGCAGTGCTAGGGCGGCATCAAAGTACGAGCAGTACTTC	CSARAASKYEQYF
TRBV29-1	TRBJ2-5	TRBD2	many	TGCAGCGTTGAAGTCACCCCTAGCGGGGCGACCCAGTACTTC	CSVEVTPSGATQYF
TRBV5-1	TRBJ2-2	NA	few	TGCGCCAGCAGCGTCAAATCGAACACCGGGGAGCTGTTTTTT	CASSVKSNTGELFF
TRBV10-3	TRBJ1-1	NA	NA	TGTGCCATCAGTCAGGGGACTGAAGCTTTCTTT	CAISQGTEAFF
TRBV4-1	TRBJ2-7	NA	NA	TGCGCCAGCAGCCAAGAAGGGTCGGCCTTAGCCTACGAGCAGTACTTC	CASSQEGSALAYEQYF
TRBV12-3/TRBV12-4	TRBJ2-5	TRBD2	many	TGTGCCAGCAGTTTAGAGGTGGGACTAGCGGGAGAGACCCAGTACTTC	CASSLEVGLAGETQYF
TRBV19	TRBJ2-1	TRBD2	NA	TGTGCCAGTAGCATTAGCGGGACATGGTCCTACAATGAGCAGTTCTTC	CASSISGTWSYNEQFF
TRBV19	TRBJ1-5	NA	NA	TGTGCCAGTAGTATACGGCGACAGCGAGTGAATCAGCCCCAGCATTTT	CASSIRRQRVNQPQHF
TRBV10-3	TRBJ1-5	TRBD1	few	TGTGCCATCAGTGAGAGGACAGGGTCTCAGCCCCAGCATTTT	CAISERTGSQPQHF
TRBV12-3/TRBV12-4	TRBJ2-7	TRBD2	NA	TGTGCCAGCAGTTTTTTCTCGGGCCTAGCGGGACATTACGAGCAGTACTTC	CASSFFSGLAGHYEQYF
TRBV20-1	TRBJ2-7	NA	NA	TGCAGTGCTAGAGATCTCGGCAGGGGACTCTCCTACGAGCAGTACTTC	CSARDLGRGLSYEQYF
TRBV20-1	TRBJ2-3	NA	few	TGCAGTGCTAGTTACATAGATACGCAGTATTTT	CSASYIDTQYF
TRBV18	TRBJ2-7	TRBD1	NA	TGTGCCAGCTCCCAAGCGACAGGGCCGACCTACGAGCAGTACTTC	CASSQATGPTYEQYF
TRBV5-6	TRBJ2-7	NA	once	TGTGCCAGCAGCTTGTCTTACGGGATCGACGACCAGTACTTC	CASSLSYGIDDQYF
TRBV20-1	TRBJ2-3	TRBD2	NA	TGCAGTGCCCCTAGTAGCGGGGGGGCCGGGGATACGCAGTATTTT	CSAPSSGGAGDTQYF
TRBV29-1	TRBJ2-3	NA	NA	TGCAGCGTTGAGGGCGGCTCGAGCAGCACAGATACGCAGTATTTT	CSVEGGSSSTDTQYF
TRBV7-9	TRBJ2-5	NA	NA	TGTGCCAGCAGCTTAGCGACAGAACAAGAGACCCAGTACTTC	CASSLATEQETQYF
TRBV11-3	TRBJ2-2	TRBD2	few	TGTGCCAGCAGCCACGGCTCGTCCTCCGGGACTAGCGGGAGGAGGGGCGGGGAGCTGTTTTTT	CASSHGSSSGTSGRRGGELFF
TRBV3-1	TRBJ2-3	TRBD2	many	TGTGCCAGCAGCCTTAGCGGGAAGCAAGCAGATACGCAGTATTTT	CASSLSGKQADTQYF
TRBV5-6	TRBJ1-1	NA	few	TGTGCCAGCAGCTTGGGGGGGGGAGACAGACCGAACACTGAAGCTTTCTTT	CASSLGGGDRPNTEAFF
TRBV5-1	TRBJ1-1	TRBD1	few	TGCGCCAGCAGCGTTACCGACAGGGGTCCTACTGAAGCTTTCTTT	CASSVTDRGPTEAFF
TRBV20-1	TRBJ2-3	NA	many	TGCAGTGCTAGAGGAGGTGCAGATACTAGCACAGATACGCAGTATTTT	CSARGGADTSTDTQYF
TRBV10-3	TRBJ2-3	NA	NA	TGTGCCATCACACAGGGCGACTCAGATACGCAGTATTTT	CAITQGDSDTQYF
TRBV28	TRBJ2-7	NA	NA	TGTGCCAGCAACACCGCCTGGCCGGGTACCTACGAGCAGTACTTC	CASNTAWPGTYEQYF
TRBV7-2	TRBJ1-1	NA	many	TGTGCCAGCAGCCACGGACAACCTGAAGCTTTCTTT	CASSHGQPEAFF
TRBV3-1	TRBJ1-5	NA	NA	TGTGCCAGCAGCCAACGTGGGAGTCAGCCCCAGCATTTT	CASSQRGSQPQHF
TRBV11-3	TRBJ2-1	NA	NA	TGTGCCAGCAGCTTACTTCCCAGCAATGAGCAGTTCTTC	CASSLLPSNEQFF
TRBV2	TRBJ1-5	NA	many	TGTGCCAGCAGCGCCTTTCGGGATCAGCCCCAGCATTTT	CASSAFRDQPQHF
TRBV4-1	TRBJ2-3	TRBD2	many	TGCGCCAGCAGCCAAGGGCGGGAGATGGGCACAGATACGCAGTATTTT	CASSQGREMGTDTQYF
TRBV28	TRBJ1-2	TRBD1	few	TGTGCCAGCAGTTCCGGGACAGCGAATATGGGGAGAGGAGGCTACACCTTC	CASSSGTANMGRGGYTF
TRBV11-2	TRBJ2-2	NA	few	TGTGCCAGCAGGCCACCTTTGGGGAATAGGGACGGGGAGCTGTTTTTT	CASRPPLGNRDGELFF
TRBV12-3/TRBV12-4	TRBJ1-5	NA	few	TGTGCCAGCAGTTTACAGAGAAGTCAGCCCCAGCATTTT	CASSLQRSQPQHF
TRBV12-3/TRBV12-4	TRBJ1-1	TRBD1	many	TGTGCCAGCCTTGGGTTCAGGGGGGAAACTGAAGCTTTCTTT	CASLGFRGETEAFF
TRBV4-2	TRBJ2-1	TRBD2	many	TGTGCCAGCAGGGTAACTAGCGGGGACAATGAGCAGTTCTTC	CASRVTSGDNEQFF
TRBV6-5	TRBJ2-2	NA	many	TGTGCCAGCAGTTATAAAAGACGGACGAACACCGGGGAGCTGTTTTTT	CASSYKRRTNTGELFF
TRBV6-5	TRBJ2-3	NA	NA	TGTGCCAGCACGTTGGGGGAAGGCACAGATACGCAGTATTTT	CASTLGEGTDTQYF
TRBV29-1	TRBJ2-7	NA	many	TGCAGCGTAACAGGGGGGGTTTTCGACGAGCAGTACTTC	CSVTGGVFDEQYF
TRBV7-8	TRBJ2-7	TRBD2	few	TGTGCCAGCAGCTTGGCCATCGTAGCGGGAGGAGGCGAGCAGTACTTC	CASSLAIVAGGGEQYF
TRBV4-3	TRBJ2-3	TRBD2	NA	TGCGCCAGCAGCCCTGATGGGGGACTAGAAACAGATACGCAGTATTTT	CASSPDGGLETDTQYF
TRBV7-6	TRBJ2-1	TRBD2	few	TGTGCCAGCAGCCCGACCGGGACTAGCGGGTACAATGAGCAGTTCTTC	CASSPTGTSGYNEQFF
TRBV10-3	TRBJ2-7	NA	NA	TGTGCCATCAGTGCGGACAACGACTACGAGCAGTACTTC	CAISADNDYEQYF
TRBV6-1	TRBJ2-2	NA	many	TGTGCCAGCAGTCAGGGGAATTTAGGCGGGGAGCTGTTTTTT	CASSQGNLGGELFF
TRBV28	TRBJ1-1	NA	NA	TGTGCCAGCAGCGTAGGCGCCCAAGTGACTGAAGCTTTCTTT	CASSVGAQVTEAFF
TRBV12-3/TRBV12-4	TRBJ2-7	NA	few	TGTGCCAGCAGTTTTGCGCTAGCGTGGGAGCAGTACTTC	CASSFALAWEQYF
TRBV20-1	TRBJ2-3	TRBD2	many	TGCAGTGCTAAGGGACTAGCGGGTTTCACAGATACGCAGTATTTT	CSAKGLAGFTDTQYF
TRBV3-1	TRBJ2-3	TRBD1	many	TGTGCCAGCAGCCATGGGGGACAGGGGGCAACGGATACGCAGTATTTT	CASSHGGQGATDTQYF
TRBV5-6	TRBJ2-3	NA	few	TGTGCCAGCAGCTTGGTCATATTGAGCACAGATACGCAGTATTTT	CASSLVILSTDTQYF
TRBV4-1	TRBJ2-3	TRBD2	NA	TGCGCCAGCAGTGAGACTAGCGGGGGGGATACGCAGTATTTT	CASSETSGGDTQYF
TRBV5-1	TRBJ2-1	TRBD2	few	TGCGCCAGCAGCTTGGCACTAGCGGGGGGTGAGCAGTTCTTC	CASSLALAGGEQFF